Below are 5 T cell receptor beta chains sequenced from a single sample in a study of siplizumab effects on memory and regulatory T cells. The table came from immunoSEQ multiplex PCR; TCRdb's copy has only in-frame clones and leaves some out. Here the sample spans 90,000 to 95,000 clones, more than 95% being singletons. The sample was naive CD4+ T cells sorted from blood. These receptors were collected from a human donor in good health.

J is TRBJ1-6 and V is TRBV5-1; unclear D gene. CDR1 SGHRS and CDR2 YFSETQ come from the germline V gene. This CDR3 has 15 residues. With 0 bases removed from V and 6 bases from J, the gap between germline ends came to 10 bases. CDR3 nucleotides: TGCGCCAGCAGCTTGGAAGGTGGCACTAATTCACCCCTCCACTTT. It specifies CASSLEGGTNSPLHF.

J is TRBJ1-6 and V is TRBV28, with a tentative D call TRBD1 (6 bases). The CDR3 loop spans 17 amino acids. Per the germline V gene, CDR1 is MDHEN and CDR2 is SYDVKM. Trimming pared 6 bases from V and 5 bases from J, leaving 20 bases between. The CDR3 DNA follows: TGTGCCAGCAGCCCGATAGCACAGGGTAGAGATAATTCACCCCTCCACTTT. It translates to CASSPIAQGRDNSPLHF.

The rearrangement uses TRBV18 and TRBJ2-7; 7 bases map to TRBD1. This CDR3 comprises 14 residues. The germline gives CDR1 KGHSH, CDR2 LQKENI. J was trimmed by 3 bases and V by 2 bases; bases with no gene match: 4. The CDR3 DNA follows: TGTGCCAGCTCACCAAGGCAGGGGGACTACGAGCAGTACTTC. The encoded protein is CASSPRQGDYEQYF.

V and J are TRBV5-1 and TRBJ2-3; 7 positions match TRBD2. The CDR3 extends over 18 amino acids. The J segment lost 1 base and the V segment lost 4 bases, leaving 15 bases of the junction unmatched. CDR1 and CDR2 from the germline V gene are SGHRS and YFSETQ. CDR3 sequence (DNA): TGCGCCAGCAGCGACCGGGACTACTACAACTTTGGCACAGATACGCAGTATTTT. It translates to CASSDRDYYNFGTDTQYF. Full variable domain (remainder filled in from reference TRBV5-1 and TRBJ2-3): KAGVTQTPRYLIKTRGQQVTLSCSPISGHRSVSWYQQTPGQGLQFLFEYFSETQRNKGNFPGRFSGRQFSNSRSEMNVSTLELGDSALYLCASSDRDYYNFGTDTQYFGPGTRLTVL.

This clone was observed a single time. The chain uses TRBV19 and TRBJ2-1; TRBD1 matches 8 bases. This CDR3 region has 14 residues. Germline V lookup: CDR1 LNHDA, CDR2 SQIVND (reference sequence). V lost 7 bases to trimming and J lost 7 bases; unmatched junction nucleotides: 9. The CDR3 DNA follows: TGTGCCAGTAATCGAGGACAGGGTAATAATGAGCAGTTCTTC. This translates into CASNRGQGNNEQFF.